This T cell receptor beta chain originates from a study of blood T cell repertoires in COVID-19. Using immunoSEQ multiplex PCR, the repertoire was profiled, and TCRdb retains in-frame clones only, with some absent. The sample lists about 300,000 clones, about nine tenths occurring once. The germline V gene has CDR1 LGHDT and CDR2 YNNKEL (reference sequence). V lost 2 bases to trimming and J lost 0 bases; unmatched junction nucleotides: 4. The length of the CDR3 is 16 residues. Sample: PBMCs or T cells enriched from blood (not recorded which). The rearrangement links TRBV3-1 (or the pseudogene TRBV3-2) to TRBJ1-5, with 7 bases identical to TRBD1. This receptor was identified in a woman aged 50 to 60 who had been exposed to COVID-19. In DNA, the CDR3 is TGTGCCAGCAGCCAAACGGGACAGCTTAGCAATCAGCCCCAGCATTTT. It is translated as CASSQTGQLSNQPQHF.